These 3 T cell receptor beta chains share one sample of origin, sequenced in a study of cytomegalovirus exposure and HLA in healthy donors (dated by TCRdb to the late 2010s). The library relied on the immunoSEQ multiplex PCR assay. For the multiplex PCR, a mixture combining 60 forward primers for TCR Vbeta segments and 13 reverse primers for TCR Jbeta segments was used. The table was pulled from immuneACCESS by TCRdb, which kept in-frame rearrangements only. Such tables lose some clones; where checked, under half of the loss comes from unresolved V genes, and the rest has no known cause. Present in this sample are 160,000 or so clones, around 81% of which were seen just once. The leading ten clones occupy approximately 13% of the sample. Sequenced input: PBMCs. All receptors come from a woman aged 45 to 65 in good health and CMV-seronegative.

The J gene is TRBJ1-2, the V gene TRBV7-9; 10 nucleotides align to TRBD1. The CDR3 contains 15 residues. Germline-derived CDR1 and CDR2 are SEHNR and FQNEAQ (reference sequence). V gave up 5 bases and J gave up 4 bases; unmatched junction bases: 7. The CDR3 region has the DNA TGTGCCAGCAGCCTGACAGGGGGCGATTTCTATGGCTACACCTTC. It specifies CASSLTGGDFYGYTF.

The genes are TRBV16 and TRBJ1-5; D is possibly TRBD1 (5 bases). Germline assignment: CDR1 KGHSY and CDR2 FQNENV. The CDR3 sequence is 15 residues long. Trimming took off 5 bases at V and 7 bases at J, with 18 bases between the two ends. This chain's CDR3 is CASSSEGAVNQPQHF. DNA of the CDR3: TGTGCCAGCAGCTCAGAAGGGGCAGTGAACCAGCCCCAGCATTTT.

This sequence joins TRBV7-6 and TRBJ2-7, with 9 bases identical to TRBD2. Germline V lookup: CDR1 SGHVS, CDR2 FNYEAQ. The CDR3 runs 16 residues. Losses at the gene ends were 1 base for V and 2 bases for J; bases not matched to a gene: 6. The CDR3, as DNA: TGTGCCAGCAGCTTAGAGGTAGCGGGGGCGACCTACGAGCAGTACTTC. Its protein is CASSLEVAGATYEQYF. Full variable domain (outside the CDR3, taken from reference TRBV7-6 and TRBJ2-7): GAGVSQSPRYKVTKRGQDVALRCDPISGHVSLYWYRQALGQGPEFLTYFNYEAQQDKSGLPNDRFSAERPEGSISTLTIQRTEQRDSAMYRCASSLEVAGATYEQYFGPGTRLTVT.